This entry concerns a single T cell receptor (beta chain). Its antigen target is currently unknown. Nothing much larger sits one base from this clone, and base qualities are not available. CD8 naive samples were obtained by positive selection for CCR7 among CD45RO-negative cells, yielding a CD45RA+CCR7+ population from which TemRA cells were excluded. Donors were healthy HIV-negative adults with no recently reported acute infections or vaccinations. All donors were Caucasian adults living in Nashville, Tennessee, USA. Blood was obtained by leukapheresis, after which PBMCs were separated by Ficoll-Histopaque density gradient centrifugation and cryopreserved in liquid nitrogen vapor phase. Analytical flow cytometry was used to check the purity and quantity of every magnetically sorted T cell population. From each sorted fraction, genomic DNA was isolated and quantified by UV absorbance on a Nanodrop 2000c.

Reading the germline V gene gives CDR1 KGHSH and CDR2 LQKENI. Here V drops 3 bases and J drops 5 bases, and the junction holds 13 bases not matched to any gene. The CDR3 starts with the cysteine, ends with the phenylalanine, and has 17 residues. The DNA shown is the 51-base CDR3, in frame from base 1. TCR CDR3 regions were amplified from genomic DNA by multiplex PCR using the deep immunoSEQ assay. For each cell subset, the extracted genomic DNA was distributed evenly across all wells of several immunoSEQ 96-well plates, and each plate served as one replicate. For sorted subsets, 200 to 250 ng genomic DNA, equal to 30,000 or so T cell genomes, was loaded into each replicate PCR. Purified libraries were measured with a Qubit 3.0 fluorometer, size-checked on a Bioanalyzer 2100, and measured again with the KAPA Library Quantification kit. Every immunoSEQ 96-well plate was sequenced on a dedicated single-read 150-cycle Illumina NextSeq 550 flow cell. Per the source publication's procedure: Because only junctional sequences without quality scores were contained in the immunoSEQ output, filtering matching that applied to full-length reads could not be performed. To assign V/J genes and CDR3, sequences were annotated using PyIR, a Python wrapper for IgBLAST v1.9, with IMGT germline references. Reads were removed for weak V/J assignments (E-value above 1e-6), missing CDR3, stop codons, out-of-frame junctions, or ambiguous translated residues. V3J clonotypes were defined as sequences sharing the same inferred V gene, J gene, and CDR3 amino acid sequence. Percentage overlap between repertoires was calculated by dividing the number of shared unique clonotypes by the size of the smaller repertoire. Three approaches were used to assess repertoire richness: RTK rarefaction, the Chao1 estimator, and Recon v2.1 estimates of unobserved clonotypes. For all TCRbeta clonotypes obtained by the gDNA method from a handful of donors, generation probabilities were computed with OLGA. Sourced from immuneACCESS, this table was stored by TCRdb with only in-frame sequences that have V and J called. A share of the clones is absent; for the studies checked, an unresolved V gene accounts for under half, and the remainder has no known explanation. For V, J and clone size, that table is used; D and trimming come from the DNA. For this sample the table gives millions of clones, of which about 95% were detected only once. The top ten clonotypes cover 0.9% to 1.4% of the sample.

This sample was included in a study of shared clonotypes between healthy human individuals (dated by TCRdb to the early 2020s). Background on the whole study: A few men and a couple of women, aged 18 to 49 years, made up the cohort. For each donor, CD4 naive and CD4 memory were each run on three plates, CD8 naive on two plates, and CD8 memory on one plate. The study deeply sequenced blood TCR repertoires of five healthy adults to estimate repertoire size and the extent of clonotype sharing between individuals. Different laboratories and diverse techniques were used to prepare libraries and sequence TCR repertoires, to increase sequencing depth and limit assay-specific biases. Each donor's leukapheresis produced roughly between roughly 0.9 and 9 billion PBMCs. The research as a whole found: The genetic and exposure-history diversity represented was limited by the small number of donors. Pairwise subsampling indicated that sequencing depth was expected to affect the degree of clonotype sharing among donors. Compared with non-shared clonotypes, the clonotypes found in all four sorted-subset donors had higher generation probabilities. Naive subsets generally had larger estimated clonotype richness than memory subsets. Sharing across a few donors was observed for approximately 5% of naive CD4, over 3% of naive CD8, 2% to 2.5% of memory CD4, and approximately 0.41% of memory CD8 clonotypes. Rarefaction of sorted-subset datasets indicated incomplete sequencing despite the large sequencing depth. Sampling was limited to blood, and TCR repertoires in tissue likely differ from TCR repertoires in blood.

Sequenced sample: naive CD8+ T cells sorted from blood. The cell subset or site label corresponds to: CD45RA+CCR7+. The receptor comes from a young man in good health. The chain employs TRBV18 and TRBJ2-7, with 10 junctional bases fitting TRBD1. The CDR3 reads CASSPNLLTGTGDEQYF. The DNA sequence follows: TGTGCCAGCTCACCGAACTTACTAACCGGGACAGGGGACGAGCAGTACTTC.